A selection of T cell receptor beta chains follows, all from one sample in a study of cytomegalovirus exposure and HLA in healthy donors. Here immunoSEQ multiplex PCR was the method, and the copy in TCRdb shows in-frame clones only, minus some. The sample gives tens of thousands of clones, about 76% of which show up once; around 9.1% is in the top ten. The specimen sequenced was PBMCs. These TCRs come from a man aged 30-40 years in good health and CMV-seropositive. Each CDR3 is given with its conserved first and last residue. A D gene is named only where the DNA matches it firmly. Expanded clones get a size class; other rows say once, few or many, or leave the size out.

>few|TRBD1|TRBV2|TRBJ1-4
TGTGCCAGCAGTGCAGGGGGCGCGTCCCTTAATGAAAAACTGTTTTTT
CASSAGGASLNEKLFF
>.|.|TRBV9|TRBJ1-1
TGTGCCAGCAGCGTGGCTCAGGGAGGGCCCACTGAAGCTTTCTTT
CASSVAQGGPTEAFF
>.|.|TRBV2|TRBJ1-5
TGTGCCAGCAGTGAATCGGGGTTGGGTCAGCCCCAGCATTTT
CASSESGLGQPQHF
>.|.|TRBV18|TRBJ1-1
TGTGCCAGCTCAGGGCCGGCCAACACTGAAGCTTTCTTT
CASSGPANTEAFF
>.|.|TRBV18|TRBJ2-1
TGTGCCAGCTCACCAACCAGAGGGCACTACAATGAGCAGTTCTTC
CASSPTRGHYNEQFF
>.|.|TRBV29-1|TRBJ2-3
TGCAGCGTTGACTGGCAGGCATCGGATACGCAGTATTTT
CSVDWQASDTQYF
>.|.|TRBV14|TRBJ1-1
TGTGCCAGCAGCCAACATAGGGGGAGTTCGACTGAAGCTTTCTTT
CASSQHRGSSTEAFF
>.|.|TRBV6-1|TRBJ2-7
TGTGCCAGCAGTCTACGGTCCTACGAGCAGTACTTC
CASSLRSYEQYF
>.|.|TRBV15|TRBJ2-6
TGTGCCACCAGCAGAGATCTAGGGGTCCTCCCCTCTGGGGCCAACGTCCTGACTTTC
CATSRDLGVLPSGANVLTF
>once|.|TRBV19|TRBJ2-4
TGTGCCAGTAGTATAGCACCAATACAGGGATTCGTCAAAAACATTCAGTACTTC
CASSIAPIQGFVKNIQYF
>.|TRBD1|TRBV7-8|TRBJ2-2
TGTGCCAGCAGCTTGTATCTCGGACGACAGGGGGTTATTATTGAGTCCGGGGAGCTGTTTTTT
CASSLYLGRQGVIIESGELFF